These T cell receptor beta chains were read from a single sample in a study of graft-versus-host responses after intestinal transplantation. The table came from immunoSEQ multiplex PCR; TCRdb's copy has only in-frame clones and leaves some out. The sample holds over 15,000 clones, around nine tenths seen once. The sequences come from PBMCs, collected roughly 32 weeks after intestinal transplant. Receptor source: a human patient who received an intestinal transplant, so some T cells may come from the graft donor. The conserved cysteine and the conserved F or W are not part of the CDR3 here. The order of the fields is V gene, J gene, CDR3 protein.

V gene: TRBV15; J gene: TRBJ2-3; CDR3 protein: ATGSPTDTQY
V gene: TRBV29-1; J gene: TRBJ2-7; CDR3 protein: SVQDRDYEQY
V gene: TRBV7-2; J gene: TRBJ2-5; CDR3 protein: ASSLAITSLETQY
V gene: TRBV2; J gene: TRBJ1-5; CDR3 protein: ASSTGSQSQH
V gene: TRBV19; J gene: TRBJ1-1; CDR3 protein: ASSIGVTFDTEAF
V gene: TRBV19; J gene: TRBJ1-5; CDR3 protein: ASTYGGQPQH
V gene: TRBV27; J gene: TRBJ2-3; CDR3 protein: ASSITGTDTQY
V gene: TRBV4-1; J gene: TRBJ2-3; CDR3 protein: ASRQGGAWYTDTQY
V gene: TRBV19; J gene: TRBJ2-7; CDR3 protein: ASSSQDSSYEQY
V gene: TRBV6-5; J gene: TRBJ2-2; CDR3 protein: ASSLLYRQELF
V gene: TRBV9; J gene: TRBJ1-2; CDR3 protein: ASSVGQGATDGYT
V gene: TRBV4-1; J gene: TRBJ2-7; CDR3 protein: ASSQGGGEQY
V gene: TRBV5-1; J gene: TRBJ2-3; CDR3 protein: ASSYGGGARTDTQY
V gene: TRBV9; J gene: TRBJ1-1; CDR3 protein: ASSPRTVNTEAF
V gene: TRBV7-9; J gene: TRBJ2-2; CDR3 protein: ASSLTGFDTGELF
V gene: TRBV19; J gene: TRBJ1-2; CDR3 protein: ASSDKLYGYT
V gene: TRBV6-1; J gene: TRBJ2-3; CDR3 protein: ASSEADPGVFITDTQY
V gene: TRBV11-2; J gene: TRBJ2-1; CDR3 protein: ASSLGGGALNNEQF
V gene: TRBV13; J gene: TRBJ2-1; CDR3 protein: ASSLSPGGYNEQF
V gene: TRBV11-2; J gene: TRBJ1-4; CDR3 protein: ASSPQGAREKLF
V gene: TRBV29-1; J gene: TRBJ2-5; CDR3 protein: SVTEGVGKTQY
V gene: TRBV6-5; J gene: TRBJ2-3; CDR3 protein: ASSLGPYTDTQY
V gene: TRBV5-4; J gene: TRBJ2-3; CDR3 protein: ASSPSAVGRDTQY
V gene: TRBV29-1; J gene: TRBJ1-1; CDR3 protein: SPAEGNEAF
V gene: TRBV13; J gene: TRBJ1-1; CDR3 protein: ASSLRLYGERAEAF
V gene: TRBV30; J gene: TRBJ1-2; CDR3 protein: AWWGNSPYGYT
V gene: TRBV5-4; J gene: TRBJ1-3; CDR3 protein: ASSFEGGGGDTIY
V gene: TRBV11-3; J gene: TRBJ2-7; CDR3 protein: ASSLGTTYEQY
V gene: TRBV2; J gene: TRBJ1-2; CDR3 protein: ASSESHPECT
V gene: TRBV18; J gene: TRBJ1-6; CDR3 protein: ASSPPNSPLH
V gene: TRBV5-6; J gene: TRBJ1-4; CDR3 protein: ASSSEGPNEKLF
V gene: TRBV10-3; J gene: TRBJ2-1; CDR3 protein: AISETVSYNEQF
V gene: TRBV2; J gene: TRBJ2-6; CDR3 protein: ASSGRGWANVLT